These 28 T cell receptor beta chains were sequenced from one sample in a study of blood T cells in healthy people across ages (dated by TCRdb to between 2014 and 2017). The library was generated by 5' RACE. For sequencing, an Illumina HiSeq 2500 was employed. The second PCR ran for roughly 7 to 12 cycles and used a J-beta primer mix along with a sample-barcoded 5' primer. TCRdb cleaned the public reads at Q25 with fastp, built clones with MiXCR and kept in-frame beta chains. Each entry merges the rows of one CDR3 protein and shows their most common DNA and genes. Across this sample there are approximately 800,000 distinct CDR3 sequences, with approximately 25% seen only once. Together, the top ten hold 3% to 4% of the sample. The same sample was also studied in work on T cells of mothers and their children.

The sequencing sample was made of blood. All receptors come from a boy aged 5-17 years in good health.

This clonotype was recorded a few times. J is TRBJ1-6 and V is TRBV6-5; maybe TRBD1 (6 bases). Trimming left V 7 bases short and J 9 bases short, with 22 bases between. The germline V gene encodes CDR1 MNHEY and CDR2 SVGAGI. There are 16 residues in the CDR3. CDR3 sequence (DNA): TGTGCCAGCAAGTTAGCTACAGGGATTTTAGGTTCACCCCTCCACTTT. Its translation is CASKLATGILGSPLHF.

The sample holds a few counts of this clonotype. The CDR3 bases are TGTGCCAGCAGCCAAGAAGGACGTTACAATGAGCAGTTCTTC. Translating gives CASSQEGRYNEQFF. This chain joins TRBV14 and TRBJ2-1; D unclear. V dropped 0 bases and J dropped 4 bases, with 7 bases sitting between them. The CDR3 runs to 14 residues. In germline, CDR1 is SGHDN, CDR2 FVKESK.

The chain has TRBV12-3 or TRBV12-4 and TRBJ1-2; 8 bases match TRBD1. Trimming took 6 bases from V and 4 from J; bases not matched to a gene: 10. This CDR3 spans 15 amino acids. The CDR3 bases are TGTGCCAGCAGGACAGGGGTAACCACTAGCTATGGCTACACCTTC. It yields the protein CASRTGVTTSYGYTF.

This clonotype occurred many times. The V and J genes are TRBV5-6 and TRBJ2-3; weak D call: TRBD1 (6 bases). The CDR3 is 16 residues long. V was cut by 4 bases and J by 1 base, with 16 bases left in between. CDR1 is SGHDT and CDR2 is YYEEEE in the germline V gene. This CDR3 reads CASSPGTTIRTDTQYF. As DNA, the CDR3 is TGTGCCAGCAGCCCGGGGACAACCATACGCACAGATACGCAGTATTTT. Supplemented by reference TRBV5-6 and TRBJ2-3, the full variable domain reads DAGVTQSPTHLIKTRGQQVTLRCSPKSGHDTVSWYQQALGQGPQFIFQYYEEEERQRGNFPDRFSGHQFPNYSSELNVNALLLGDSALYLCASSPGTTIRTDTQYFGPGTRLTVL.

The rearrangement uses TRBV7-2 and TRBJ2-5; 15 nucleotides agree with TRBD2. The J segment lost 1 base and the V segment lost 4 bases, leaving 7 bases of the junction unmatched. The CDR3 is made up of 18 amino acids. Germline lookup yields CDR1 SGHTA and CDR2 FQGNSA. For the CDR3, the DNA is TGTGCCAGCAGCTCACCCGGACTAGCGGGAGGGGGCCAAGAGACCCAGTACTTC. This encodes CASSSPGLAGGGQETQYF.

The V gene is TRBV7-2, the J gene TRBJ2-7, with unresolved D. This CDR3 region has 16 residues. The germline gives CDR1 SGHTA, CDR2 FQGNSA. V was cut by 6 bases and J by 4 bases, with 22 bases left in between. CDR3 sequence (DNA): TGTGCCAGCAGTTTTGATCCGAAGGACGCCACGTACGAGCAGTACTTC. Amino acids: CASSFDPKDATYEQYF.

The chain recombines TRBV4-3 with TRBJ1-1; D gene uncertain. This CDR3 spans 15 amino acids. Looked up from germline, CDR1 is LGHNA and CDR2 is YSLEER. The germline V and J ends were trimmed by 4 bases and 0 bases, with 12 bases remaining between them. CDR3 sequence reads: CASSLGSLMNTEAFF. DNA for the CDR3: TGCGCCAGCAGCCTCGGCAGCTTAATGAACACTGAAGCTTTCTTT.

This clonotype was counted a few times. This chain's CDR3 is CASPLLNREVTGELFF. CDR3 DNA sequence: TGTGCCAGCCCCCTCTTGAACAGGGAGGTCACCGGGGAGCTGTTTTTT. V is TRBV3-1 and J is TRBJ2-2; D is tentatively TRBD1 or TRBD2 (6 bases each). The germline V gene has CDR1 LGHDT and CDR2 YNNKEL (reference sequence). This CDR3 comprises 16 residues. Trimming pared 8 bases from V and 4 bases from J, leaving 20 bases between.

The chain has TRBV28 and TRBJ2-5, with 10 bases aligning to TRBD1. The ends lost 3 bases at V and 5 bases at J; junction bases unmatched: 9. This CDR3 is 16 amino acids long. Germline CDR1 reads MDHEN; CDR2 reads SYDVKM. CDR3 sequence (DNA): TGTGCCAGCAGTTTGGGACAGGGGAGTTTGGGGGAGACCCAGTACTTC. It encodes CASSLGQGSLGETQYF.

This clonotype has just a few counts. The chain couples TRBV3-1 to TRBJ2-1, with 11 bases aligning to TRBD2. The junction had 10 bases not matched to a gene; V was cut back by 5 bases and J by 10 bases. Germline V lookup: CDR1 LGHDT, CDR2 YNNKEL (reference sequence). This CDR3 is built from 15 residues. The CDR3 DNA follows: TGTGCCAGCAGCTCCCTAGCGGGGGGTTTCCAAGAGCAGTTCTTC. It specifies CASSSLAGGFQEQFF.

The chain recombines TRBV4-3 with TRBJ2-3, with 8 nucleotides matching TRBD2. With 1 base clipped from V and 0 bases from J, the junction kept 3 bases outside the gene matches. CDR1 and CDR2 from the germline V gene are LGHNA and YSLEER. The CDR3 covers 16 residues. CDR3 nucleotide sequence: TGCGCCAGCAGCCAAGGGGTAGCGGGGAGCACAGATACGCAGTATTTT. Its translation is CASSQGVAGSTDTQYF.

The gene calls are TRBV20-1 and TRBJ2-2; TRBD2 might be the D (5 bases). CDR1 is DFQATT, CDR2 SNEGSKA, per germline (reference sequence). V lost 1 base, J lost 3 bases, and 9 bases lay in between. This CDR3 is built from 14 residues. CDR3 sequence: CSARGGADTGELFF. The CDR3 DNA reads TGCAGTGCTAGAGGCGGAGCGGACACCGGGGAGCTGTTTTTT.

This clonotype has more than one count but fewer than ten. The chain uses TRBV7-2 and TRBJ2-5, with D unresolved. V was pared by 0 bases and J by 5 bases, with 25 bases between. Germline CDR1 SGHTA, CDR2 FQGNSA. This CDR3 is 19 amino acids long. The CDR3 protein is CASSLAPPSLRGDWETQYF. DNA of the CDR3: TGTGCCAGCAGCTTAGCCCCCCCCTCTTTGCGTGGTGATTGGGAGACCCAGTACTTC. Looking up the rest from reference TRBV7-2 and TRBJ2-5 gives the full variable domain: GAGVSQSPSNKVTEKGKDVELRCDPISGHTALYWYRQSLGQGLEFLIYFQGNSAPDKSGLPSDRFSAERTGGSVSTLTIQRTQQEDSAVYLCASSLAPPSLRGDWETQYFGPGTRLLVL.

The V call is TRBV6-2 or TRBV6-3, the J call TRBJ2-1, with D maybe TRBD2 (6 bases). Germline CDR1 MNHEY, CDR2 SVGEGT. The CDR3 is made up of 14 amino acids. V lost 0 bases and J lost 10, with 13 bases in between. The chain's CDR3 is CASSYSFLALEQFF. In DNA, the CDR3 is TGTGCCAGCAGTTACTCGTTTCTAGCGCTGGAGCAGTTCTTC.

This sequence joins TRBV3-1 and TRBJ2-2, with a tentative D call TRBD1 (5 bases). The CDR3 sequence is 13 residues long. The V gene lost 3 bases and the J gene lost 5 bases, with 7 bases spanning the gap. Germline V gene lookup returns CDR1 LGHDT and CDR2 YNNKEL (reference sequence). The CDR3: CASSHTGTGELFF. CDR3 DNA: TGTGCCAGCAGCCATACAGGAACCGGGGAGCTGTTTTTT.

This clonotype was seen ten or more times. This chain connects TRBV6-2 or TRBV6-3 to TRBJ2-1; tentative D call: TRBD1 (6 bases). V shed 6 bases and J shed 3 bases, with 9 bases lying between them. The CDR3 extends over 13 amino acids. CDR1 is MNHEY, CDR2 SVGEGT, per germline. The DNA of the CDR3 is TGTGCCAGCAGCTCGGACAGCTACAATGAGCAGTTCTTC. Encoded protein: CASSSDSYNEQFF.

There are a few counts of this clonotype. CDR3: CASSLFGGNTIYF. CDR3 in DNA: TGTGCCAGCAGTTTATTCGGGGGAAACACCATATATTTT. The rearrangement uses TRBV27 and TRBJ1-3; no clear D gene. The CDR3 totals 13 residues. V gave up 1 base and J gave up 4 bases, with 5 bases separating them. Per germline, CDR1 MNHEY and CDR2 SMNVEV (reference sequence).

The CDR3 spells CACQGGTSGSPDTGELFF. The CDR3 DNA follows: TGTGCCTGTCAGGGGGGGACTAGCGGGAGCCCCGACACCGGGGAGCTGTTTTTT. V gene TRBV12-3 or TRBV12-4 combines with J gene TRBJ2-2; TRBD2 matches 14 bases. J was trimmed by 3 bases and V by 11 bases; bases with no gene match: 14. The CDR3 consists of 18 residues.

The rearrangement uses TRBV27 and TRBJ2-7, with TRBD2 matching over 8 bases. CDR3 length: 13 residues. CDR1 and CDR2 from the germline V gene are MNHEY and SMNVEV (reference sequence). Germline trimming cut 8 bases from V and 2 bases from J; bases unmatched to any gene: 5. The CDR3 loop is CASALAGPYEQYF. As DNA, the CDR3 is TGTGCCAGCGCCCTAGCGGGTCCCTACGAGCAGTACTTC.

V is TRBV27 and J is TRBJ2-3; D could derive from TRBD1 or TRBD2 (5 bases each). CDR3 length: 13 amino acids. V lost 10 bases, J lost 2 bases, and 13 bases lay in between. Germline V gives CDR1 MNHEY, CDR2 SMNVEV (reference sequence). The CDR3, as DNA: TGTGCCACCAAAGAGGGGAACACAGATACGCAGTATTTT. Protein: CATKEGNTDTQYF.

This clonotype was seen a handful of times. The V and J genes are TRBV6-4 and TRBJ2-3, with 9 nucleotides matching TRBD2. The CDR3 totals 15 residues. Trimming cost V 3 bases and J 2 bases; bases outside gene matches: 3. Germline values: CDR1 MRHNA, CDR2 SNTAGT. The CDR3 here is CASSDGGRATDTQYF. Here the CDR3 DNA reads TGTGCCAGCAGTGATGGCGGGAGGGCCACAGATACGCAGTATTTT.

This clonotype was seen a handful of times. The chain employs TRBV4-1 and TRBJ2-7, with 10 bases that match TRBD1. The CDR3 has 13 residues. V shed 2 bases and J 6 bases; nucleotides not matched to a gene: 1. Germline V gene sequence: CDR1 MGHRA, CDR2 YSYEKL. Here the CDR3 DNA reads TGCGCCAGCAGCCAATGGACAGGGGGCGAGCAGTACTTC. This translates into CASSQWTGGEQYF.

To note about this clonotype: This may be a read error, as it is one base from a much larger clone. The chain links TRBV10-3 to TRBJ2-6; unclear D gene. The CDR3 consists of 14 residues. Per germline, CDR1 ENHRY and CDR2 SYGVKD. The V end lost 2 bases, the J end lost 0 bases, and 2 bases lay between the germline ends. CDR3: CAISESSGANVLTF. The CDR3 DNA follows: TGTGCCATCAGTGAGAGCTCTGGGGCCAACGTCCTGACTTTC.

The chain has TRBV20-1 and TRBJ2-7, with TRBD1 as a possible D gene (7 bases). Germline values: CDR1 DFQATT, CDR2 SNEGSKA (reference sequence). The CDR3 runs 15 residues. The V and J ends lost 3 bases and 6 bases respectively, with 21 bases between them. CDR3 in DNA: TGCAGTGCTAGGCAGGGGGGAAAGGCCGGGTTCGAGCAGTACTTC. It encodes CSARQGGKAGFEQYF.

The sample holds a few counts of this clonotype. This chain uses TRBV3-1 with TRBJ1-5, with D hard to call. The CDR3 covers 13 residues. Trimming pared 3 bases from V and 9 bases from J, leaving 12 bases between. Germline lookup yields CDR1 LGHDT and CDR2 YNNKEL (reference sequence). The chain's CDR3 is CASSQASWTPQHF. The DNA for the CDR3 is TGTGCCAGCAGCCAGGCAAGTTGGACGCCCCAGCATTTT.

This clonotype was seen a handful of times. This sequence joins TRBV4-3 and TRBJ1-5; D is undetermined. This CDR3 contains 16 residues. The germline CDR1 and CDR2 sequences are LGHNA and YSLEER. V was trimmed by 0 bases and J by 0 bases, leaving 9 bases between them. DNA for the CDR3: TGCGCCAGCAGCCAAGATCGAGACTATAGCAATCAGCCCCAGCATTTT. As protein: CASSQDRDYSNQPQHF.

This chain's CDR3 is CASSPFGQGPEKLFF. The CDR3 coding sequence is TGTGCCAGCAGCCCCTTCGGACAGGGTCCTGAAAAACTGTTTTTT. The V call is TRBV12-3 or TRBV12-4, the J call TRBJ1-4, with 8 positions matching TRBD1. The CDR3 covers 15 residues. J lost 7 bases, V lost 6 bases, and 10 bases had no gene match.

About this clonotype itself: The conserved final phenylalanine or tryptophan is absent from the CDR3, which likely points to a read error. J is TRBJ2-3 and V is TRBV7-6; D is possibly TRBD1 (6 bases). CDR3 length equals 14 residues. The V end lost 1 base, the J end lost 4 bases, and 9 bases lay between the germline ends. Looked up from germline, CDR1 is SGHVS and CDR2 is FNYEAQ. In DNA form, the CDR3 reads TGTGCCAGCAGCTTAGAGGCAGGGGCAGATACGCAGTATTCT. It specifies CASSLEAGADTQYS.